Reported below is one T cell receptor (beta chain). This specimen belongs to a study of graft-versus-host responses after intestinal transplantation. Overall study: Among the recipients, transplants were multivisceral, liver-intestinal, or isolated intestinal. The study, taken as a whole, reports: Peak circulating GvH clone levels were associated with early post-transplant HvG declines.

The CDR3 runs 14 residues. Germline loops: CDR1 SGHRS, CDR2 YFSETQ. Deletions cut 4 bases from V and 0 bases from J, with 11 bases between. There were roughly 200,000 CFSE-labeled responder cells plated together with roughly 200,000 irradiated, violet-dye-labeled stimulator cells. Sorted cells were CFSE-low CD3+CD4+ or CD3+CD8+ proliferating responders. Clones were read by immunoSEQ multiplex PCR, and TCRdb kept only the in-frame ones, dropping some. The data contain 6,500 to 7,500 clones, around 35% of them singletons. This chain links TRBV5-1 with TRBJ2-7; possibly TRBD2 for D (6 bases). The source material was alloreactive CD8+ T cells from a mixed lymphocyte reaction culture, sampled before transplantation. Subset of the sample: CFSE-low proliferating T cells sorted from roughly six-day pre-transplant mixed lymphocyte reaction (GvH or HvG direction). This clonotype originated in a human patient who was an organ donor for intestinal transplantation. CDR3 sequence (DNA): TGCGCCAGCAGCCCGGACGGGAGCTCCTACGAGCAGTACTTC. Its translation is CASSPDGSSYEQYF.